The 32 T cell receptor beta chains below were found in one sample sequenced in a study of regulatory T cells in long-lasting Graves disease. The time point was: newly diagnosed GD, antithyroid drugs for less than 3 months. PBMCs were the source of the RNA used for TCR sequencing. TCR beta libraries were built with iRepertoire HTBI primers and Arm-PCR of CDR3 regions. In TCRdb, the multiplex PCR reads were re-called with MiXCR into one record per CDR3 protein. The table lists 400,000 to 500,000 distinct CDR3 sequences, around 15% of them singletons. These same data were also listed under a study on T cells in Graves' hyperthyroidism and ophthalmopathy.

The specimen comprised peripheral blood mononuclear cells (PBMCs), sampled at new diagnosis, from a patient treated with antithyroid drugs. These TCRs come from a woman in her twenties or thirties with Graves disease.

Many counts were recorded for this clonotype. V is TRBV7-9 and J is TRBJ2-7; D gene uncertain. This CDR3 spans 14 amino acids. Germline lookup yields CDR1 SEHNR and CDR2 FQNEAQ (reference sequence). Trimming removed 2 bases from V and 4 bases from J, with 12 bases in between. CDR3 nucleotides: TGTGCCAGCAGCTTATTGGCGGAACCTTACGAGCAGTACTTC. Translated: CASSLLAEPYEQYF.

This clonotype was counted only a few times. J is TRBJ2-5 and V is TRBV29-1; 7 bases agree with TRBD2. The germline CDR1 and CDR2 sequences are SQVTM and ANQGSEA. The CDR3 extends over 19 amino acids. With V trimmed by 1 base and J by 0 bases, 17 bases remained unmatched. CDR3 amino acids: CSVEATGGLRRWDQETQYF. The CDR3 coding sequence is TGCAGCGTTGAAGCCACGGGGGGACTACGAAGATGGGACCAAGAGACCCAGTACTTC.

This clonotype was observed a few times. This chain uses TRBV6-1 with TRBJ1-2; D is unresolved. V dropped 7 bases and J dropped 1 base, with 13 bases sitting between them. Germline CDR1 is MNHNS and CDR2 is SASEGT. This CDR3 contains 14 residues. CDR3 protein: CASTSTVLNYGYTF. Written as DNA, the CDR3 is TGTGCCAGCACCAGTACAGTGCTTAACTATGGCTACACCTTC.

This clonotype was seen many times. The J gene is TRBJ2-1, the V gene TRBV20-1; 7 positions match TRBD2. J was trimmed by 0 bases and V by 3 bases; bases with no gene match: 2. The germline V gene has CDR1 DFQATT and CDR2 SNEGSKA (reference sequence). The CDR3 totals 14 residues. CDR3 amino acids: CSASGGSSYNEQFF. The CDR3 coding sequence is TGCAGTGCTAGTGGCGGGAGCTCCTACAATGAGCAGTTCTTC.

The V and J genes are TRBV13 and TRBJ1-2, with 7 bases identical to TRBD1. V dropped 4 bases and J dropped 3; count of bases not matched to a gene: 17. Germline CDR1 is PRHDT and CDR2 is FYEKMQ (reference sequence). The CDR3 is made up of 18 amino acids. CDR3 in amino acids: CASSWNWDSPENHYGYTF. CDR3 coding DNA: TGTGCCAGCAGCTGGAACTGGGACAGCCCGGAGAATCACTATGGCTACACCTTC.

This clonotype was found a few times. The genes are TRBV6-9 and TRBJ2-7; 7 nucleotides align to TRBD1. The CDR3 runs to 14 residues. In germline, CDR1 is MNHGY, CDR2 SVAAGI. Unmatched junction bases numbered 5, after V lost 4 bases and J lost 2 bases. The CDR3 DNA follows: TGTGCCAGCAGTTTCAGGGGGTCGGCCTACGAGCAGTACTTC. It is translated as CASSFRGSAYEQYF.

This chain joins TRBV27 and TRBJ2-5; perhaps TRBD2 as D (6 bases). Germline assignment: CDR1 MNHEY and CDR2 SMNVEV (reference sequence). V was shortened by 3 bases and J by 5 bases, with 16 bases between the two germline ends. The CDR3 is made up of 15 amino acids. CDR3 nucleotide sequence: TGTGCCAGCAGTTTTAGTAGGCAGGCGGGGGAGACCCAGTACTTC. Its translation: CASSFSRQAGETQYF.

In its sample, this clonotype was seen a few times. The V call is TRBV2, the J call TRBJ2-5, with 8 bases matching TRBD2. There are 13 residues in the CDR3. V gave up 9 bases and J gave up 5 bases; unmatched junction bases: 8. Germline CDR1 is SNHLY and CDR2 is FYNNEI. The CDR3 here is CASGTRPSETQYF. CDR3 bases: TGTGCCAGTGGGACTAGGCCTAGTGAGACCCAGTACTTC. Filled out from reference TRBV2 and TRBJ2-5, the complete variable domain reads EPEVTQTPSHQVTQMGQEVILRCVPISNHLYFYWYRQILGQKVEFLVSFYNNEISEKSEIFDDQFSVERPDGSNFTLKIRSTKLEDSAMYFCASGTRPSETQYFGPGTRLLVL.

This clonotype has a count of ten or more. V and J are TRBV10-3 and TRBJ1-2; no clear D. Trimming took 3 bases from V and 1 from J, leaving 12 bases between them. Germline V CDR1 and CDR2: ENHRY, SYGVKD. CDR3 length: 15 amino acids. CDR3 DNA sequence: TGTGCCATCAGTGAAACGGTTGGGAGTAACTATGGCTACACCTTC. It yields the protein CAISETVGSNYGYTF.

Many counts were recorded for this clonotype. The rearrangement joins TRBV12-3 or TRBV12-4 to TRBJ2-7; 7 bases agree with TRBD2. The junction had 8 bases not matched to a gene; V was cut back by 5 bases and J by 4 bases. CDR3 size: 14 residues. This CDR3 is CASSRGGGLYEQYF. CDR3 DNA sequence: TGTGCCAGCAGTCGGGGCGGGGGTTTATACGAGCAGTACTTC.

This clonotype was observed at least ten times. The chain is built from TRBV27 and TRBJ1-1, with D uncertain. The CDR3 loop spans 13 amino acids. Trimming removed 10 bases at V and 0 bases at J, with 12 bases between. Germline V lookup: CDR1 MNHEY, CDR2 SMNVEV (reference sequence). The CDR3 DNA reads as TGTGCCACCCGGGGTTACATGAACACTGAAGCTTTCTTT. Amino acid sequence: CATRGYMNTEAFF.

V and J are TRBV29-1 and TRBJ2-2; 15 positions agree with TRBD2. The V gene end was trimmed by 7 bases and the J gene end by 1 base; junction bases not matched to a gene: 1. The CDR3 has 15 residues. Germline loops: CDR1 SQVTM, CDR2 ANQGSEA. The CDR3 DNA reads as TGCAGCGGGACTAGCGGGAGGGGGAACACCGGGGAGCTGTTTTTT. Translation gives CSGTSGRGNTGELFF.

In its sample, this clonotype was seen many times. CDR3 coding DNA: TGTGCCAGCAGTTTTACCCCCGCTACTAGCGGCCAAAGCACAGATACGCAGTATTTT. Translation gives CASSFTPATSGQSTDTQYF. V gene TRBV27 combines with J gene TRBJ2-3; 8 bases are shared with TRBD2. Unmatched junction bases numbered 14, after V lost 3 bases and J lost 0 bases. The CDR3 sequence is 19 residues long. Per the germline V gene, CDR1 is MNHEY and CDR2 is SMNVEV (reference sequence).

This clonotype has a count of ten or more. The chain has TRBV27 and TRBJ1-1; weak D call: TRBD1 (5 bases). The CDR3 length is 14 residues. V was trimmed by 5 bases and J by 1 base, leaving 11 bases between them. Germline CDR1 is MNHEY and CDR2 is SMNVEV (reference sequence). The CDR3 sequence: CASSLDQGNTEAFF. Here the CDR3 DNA reads TGTGCCAGCAGTCTAGACCAGGGGAACACTGAAGCTTTCTTT.

This clonotype was seen repeatedly, ten times or more. CDR3 bases: TGTGCCAGCAGCTTGAAGCCCACTGAAGCTTTCTTT. It yields the protein CASSLKPTEAFF. The chain links TRBV7-2 to TRBJ1-1; D unclear. The ends were cut back, 3 bases at V and 4 bases at J, with 6 bases in the middle. Per germline, CDR1 SGHTA and CDR2 FQGNSA. This CDR3 has 12 residues. Using reference TRBV7-2 and TRBJ1-1 for the parts outside the CDR3, the full variable domain is GAGVSQSPSNKVTEKGKDVELRCDPISGHTALYWYRQSLGQGLEFLIYFQGNSAPDKSGLPSDRFSAERTGGSVSTLTIQRTQQEDSAVYLCASSLKPTEAFFGQGTRLTVV.

The table lists this clonotype with many counts. This chain uses TRBV5-6 with TRBJ2-3; D may be TRBD2 (5 bases). CDR1 and CDR2 from the germline V gene are SGHDT and YYEEEE. V lost 2 bases and J lost 2, with 9 bases in between. This CDR3 is 14 amino acids long. In nucleotides, the CDR3 is TGTGCCAGCAGCTTAGGGAGCTTCACAGATACGCAGTATTTT. It specifies CASSLGSFTDTQYF.

The table lists this clonotype with many counts. The V and J genes are TRBV7-2 and TRBJ2-3, with 8 bases identical to TRBD2. The germline V gene encodes CDR1 SGHTA and CDR2 FQGNSA. The CDR3 has 15 residues. The junction had 5 bases not matched to a gene; V was cut back by 1 base and J by 5 bases. CDR3 in amino acids: CASSLELAVQDTQYF. The CDR3 DNA is TGTGCCAGCAGCTTAGAACTAGCGGTTCAAGATACGCAGTATTTT.

Remarks on this clonotype: A read error is possible here, since a much larger clone lies one base away. The chain recombines TRBV30 with TRBJ2-3; perhaps TRBD2 as D (7 bases). Germline assignment: CDR1 GTSNPN and CDR2 SVGIG (reference sequence). The CDR3 is made up of 15 amino acids. For the CDR3, the DNA is TGTGCCTGGGGTGTAGGGGGGGCAGGCACAGATACGCAGTATTTT. It encodes CAWGVGGAGTDTQYF.

At least ten counts were recorded for this clonotype. This sequence joins TRBV28 and TRBJ2-2; no firm D call. The CDR3 runs to 14 residues. V lost 7 bases to trimming and J lost 1 base, with 10 bases between them. Germline CDR1 MDHEN, CDR2 SYDVKM. The CDR3: CASKRTGNTGELFF. The CDR3 DNA is TGTGCCAGCAAAAGAACGGGGAACACCGGGGAGCTGTTTTTT.

This clonotype was seen more than once but under ten times. The V gene is TRBV5-1, the J gene TRBJ2-7; 8 bases are shared with TRBD1. From germline, CDR1 is SGHRS and CDR2 YFSETQ. This CDR3 region has 16 residues. V shed 0 bases, J shed 3 bases, and the junction held 8 bases outside the gene matches. The CDR3, as DNA: TGCGCCAGCAGCTTGGCTCCGCTCGGACAGGGCTACGAGCAGTACTTC. This encodes CASSLAPLGQGYEQYF.

There are many counts of this clonotype. The chain combines TRBV13 with TRBJ2-7; perhaps D is TRBD1 or TRBD2 (6 bases each). The CDR3 loop spans 15 amino acids. Germline values: CDR1 PRHDT, CDR2 FYEKMQ (reference sequence). The V gene lost 5 bases and the J gene lost 7 bases, with 21 bases spanning the gap. This CDR3 is CASSARGGRVREQYF. CDR3 coding DNA: TGTGCCAGCAGCGCCCGTGGGGGGCGGGTAAGAGAGCAGTACTTC.

The table lists this clonotype with many counts. J is TRBJ1-1 and V is TRBV28; D might be TRBD1 (6 bases). Germline V gene lookup returns CDR1 MDHEN and CDR2 SYDVKM. The CDR3 totals 12 residues. The ends were cut back, 5 bases at V and 12 bases at J, with 16 bases in the middle. The CDR3: CASSVGGAQTFF. DNA for the CDR3: TGTGCCAGCAGTGTGGGGGGGGCGCAAACTTTCTTT.

This clonotype has at least ten counts. The chain links TRBV2 to TRBJ1-2; TRBD1 agrees at 7 bases. Germline CDR1 SNHLY, CDR2 FYNNEI. The J segment lost 0 bases and the V segment lost 7 bases, leaving 8 bases of the junction unmatched. This CDR3 spans 15 amino acids. The CDR3 DNA sequence: TGTGCCAGCACCCGGACAGGCAGAACTAACTATGGCTACACCTTC. This gives the protein CASTRTGRTNYGYTF.

The chain recombines TRBV30 with TRBJ2-3; D remains unclear. Trimming shortened V by 0 bases and J by 4 bases, and 11 bases separated the two germline ends. The CDR3 consists of 14 residues. The V gene's germline CDR1 is GTSNPN and CDR2 SVGIG (reference sequence). The CDR3 loop is CAWSVEVNPDTQYF. CDR3 DNA sequence: TGTGCCTGGAGTGTTGAGGTGAACCCAGATACGCAGTATTTT.

This clonotype was picked up many times. This chain links TRBV6-1 with TRBJ1-1; D is unclear. CDR3 length equals 14 residues. Trimming took off 3 bases at V and 1 base at J, with 9 bases between the two ends. Germline loops: CDR1 MNHNS, CDR2 SASEGT. The CDR3 coding sequence is TGTGCCAGCAGTGATATAGCCCGGAACACTGAAGCTTTCTTT. Residues: CASSDIARNTEAFF.

Only one count was recorded for this clonotype. This may be a read error, as it is one base from a much larger clone. The rearrangement uses TRBV7-9 and TRBJ2-7; 9 nucleotides align to TRBD2. Germline CDR1 SEHNR, CDR2 FQNEAQ (reference sequence). This CDR3 is built from 15 residues. The CDR3, as DNA: TGTGCCAGCAGCTTGGTCCTAGCGGGATCCTACGAGCGGTACTTC. Its protein product is CASSLVLAGSYERYF.

This clonotype was detected ten times or more. The rearrangement links TRBV3-1 to TRBJ2-1, with TRBD2 identical over 13 bases. The CDR3 has 14 residues. With V trimmed by 3 bases and J by 10 bases, 3 bases remained unmatched. Germline assignment: CDR1 LGHDT and CDR2 YNNKEL (reference sequence). CDR3 sequence: CASSHGLAGAEQFF. The CDR3 DNA reads as TGTGCCAGCAGCCACGGACTAGCGGGAGCAGAGCAGTTCTTC.

The chain has TRBV12-3 or TRBV12-4 and TRBJ1-4; D not resolved. CDR3 size: 11 residues. V lost 2 bases and J lost 10, with 5 bases in between. The CDR3 loop is CASSLSGKLFF. The CDR3 DNA is TGTGCCAGCAGTTTATCAGGAAAACTGTTTTTT.

This clonotype appeared many times. The chain joins TRBV10-3 to TRBJ2-7; 10 bases align to TRBD1. The CDR3 loop spans 16 amino acids. The germline gives CDR1 ENHRY, CDR2 SYGVKD. J was trimmed by 5 bases and V by 6 bases; bases with no gene match: 13. The CDR3 loop reads CAISTGDRGGSHEQYF. The CDR3 DNA follows: TGTGCCATCAGCACGGGGGACAGGGGAGGGTCGCACGAGCAGTACTTC.

This clonotype occurred many times. CDR3 sequence reads: CASKATTAEQYF. Written as DNA, the CDR3 is TGTGCCAGCAAGGCGACAACTGCCGAGCAGTACTTC. This chain uses TRBV6-1 with TRBJ2-7, with D uncertain. V was shortened by 7 bases and J by 6 bases, with 13 bases between the two germline ends. Germline V gene sequence: CDR1 MNHNS, CDR2 SASEGT. CDR3 size: 12 residues.

In its sample, this clonotype was seen a few times. CDR3 DNA sequence: TGTGCCACCAGTGAGGGCGCAGGATTTAATGAAAAACTGTTTTTT. This codes for CATSEGAGFNEKLFF. This chain uses TRBV24-1 with TRBJ1-4; D is unclear. V was clipped by 4 bases and J by 4 bases, with 12 bases between them. Germline V gene lookup returns CDR1 KGHDR and CDR2 SFDVKD. This CDR3 is 15 amino acids long.

This rearrangement joins TRBV29-1 to TRBJ2-1; TRBD2 might be the D (6 bases). Germline V gene sequence: CDR1 SQVTM, CDR2 ANQGSEA. Trimming stripped 6 bases from V and 4 bases from J, with 13 bases between. This CDR3 region has 13 residues. The CDR3 nucleotides are TGCAGCGTCTCCGGGGGTGGGTACAATGAGCAGTTCTTC. As protein: CSVSGGGYNEQFF.